What follows are 9 T cell receptor beta chains derived from one specimen sequenced in a study of blood T cell repertoires in COVID-19. Profiled with immunoSEQ multiplex PCR; TCRdb holds only in-frame clones, not every one. The sample contains about 60,000 clones, 87% of which appear only once. The sample consisted of peripheral blood. These receptors were taken from a human donor with acute or convalescent COVID-19. The donor label of this sample is uncertain.

The J gene is TRBJ2-5, the V gene TRBV19; 7 bases match TRBD1. CDR1 and CDR2 (germline): LNHDA, SQIVND (reference sequence). This CDR3 is 15 amino acids long. V gave up 3 bases and J gave up 5 bases; unmatched junction bases: 9. The CDR3 nucleotides read TGTGCCAGTAGTATTGTTAGGGGGCTGGGTGAGACCCAGTACTTC. Amino acids: CASSIVRGLGETQYF.

V is TRBV2 and J is TRBJ2-2, with a tentative D call TRBD2 (6 bases). The CDR3 extends over 15 amino acids. V lost 7 bases, J lost 0 bases, and 12 bases lay in between. Germline CDR1 reads SNHLY; CDR2 reads FYNNEI. The CDR3 bases are TGTGCCAGCAACGGAGGGAGCGCGAACACCGGGGAGCTGTTTTTT. Translation: CASNGGSANTGELFF.

The chain links TRBV13 to TRBJ2-3; 10 nucleotides line up with TRBD2. V lost 4 bases and J lost 6; bases outside the gene matches: 13. This CDR3 comprises 17 residues. The germline V gene encodes CDR1 PRHDT and CDR2 FYEKMQ (reference sequence). CDR3 nucleotides: TGTGCCAGCAGCTCCAGGACTAGCGGCCCTTTGCGGGATACGCAGTATTTT. Amino acids: CASSSRTSGPLRDTQYF.

The chain recombines TRBV5-1 with TRBJ2-1, with a weak D call TRBD2 (5 bases). Per the germline V gene, CDR1 is SGHRS and CDR2 is YFSETQ. This CDR3 contains 15 residues. V lost 4 bases to trimming and J lost 0 bases, with 11 bases between them. The chain's CDR3 is CASSPREGSYNEQFF. CDR3 sequence (DNA): TGCGCCAGCAGCCCCCGAGAGGGCTCCTACAATGAGCAGTTCTTC.

The chain is built from TRBV10-1 and TRBJ2-3; 7 bases agree with TRBD2. Germline loops: CDR1 WNHNN, CDR2 SYGVQD (reference sequence). CDR3 length: 16 residues. With V trimmed by 4 bases and J by 2 bases, 9 bases remained unmatched. The DNA of the CDR3 is TGCGCCAGCAGTGTTTGGCGGGGGATCTCCACAGATACGCAGTATTTT. Protein sequence: CASSVWRGISTDTQYF.

The chain couples TRBV3-1 (or the pseudogene TRBV3-2) to TRBJ2-7, with 11 bases identical to TRBD2. V was clipped by 3 bases and J by 6 bases; unmatched bases: 7. CDR3 length: 15 amino acids. The germline V gene has CDR1 LGHDT and CDR2 YNNKEL (reference sequence). In nucleotides, the CDR3 is TGTGCCAGCAGCCATCATACTAGCGGGAGTGGCGAGCAGTACTTC. Translation: CASSHHTSGSGEQYF.

The genes are TRBV6-2 or TRBV6-3 and TRBJ2-1; tentatively, D is TRBD1 (6 bases). CDR3 length: 11 amino acids. Germline V lookup: CDR1 MNHEY, CDR2 SVGEGT. Trimming removed 5 bases from V and 7 bases from J, with 6 bases in between. DNA of the CDR3: TGTGCCAGCAGTACAGGGAATGAGCAGTTCTTC. Its protein is CASSTGNEQFF.

The rearrangement uses TRBV6-4 and TRBJ1-5, with a tentative D call TRBD1 (5 bases). Germline CDR1 MRHNA, CDR2 SNTAGT. V lost 4 bases, J lost 4 bases, and 11 bases lay in between. The CDR3 covers 14 residues. Written as DNA, the CDR3 is TGTGCCAGCAGTGCGTCTCCAGGGAATCAGCCCCAGCATTTT. As protein: CASSASPGNQPQHF.

The table lists this clone with a few counts. The gene calls are TRBV5-4 and TRBJ1-6, with D hard to call. The length of the CDR3 is 14 residues. With 3 bases removed from V and 8 bases from J, the gap between germline ends came to 12 bases. Germline CDR1 reads SGHNT; CDR2 reads YYREEE (reference sequence). CDR3 sequence reads: CASSYEGRDSPLHF. The CDR3 DNA sequence: TGTGCCAGCAGCTATGAGGGTCGAGATTCACCCCTCCACTTT.